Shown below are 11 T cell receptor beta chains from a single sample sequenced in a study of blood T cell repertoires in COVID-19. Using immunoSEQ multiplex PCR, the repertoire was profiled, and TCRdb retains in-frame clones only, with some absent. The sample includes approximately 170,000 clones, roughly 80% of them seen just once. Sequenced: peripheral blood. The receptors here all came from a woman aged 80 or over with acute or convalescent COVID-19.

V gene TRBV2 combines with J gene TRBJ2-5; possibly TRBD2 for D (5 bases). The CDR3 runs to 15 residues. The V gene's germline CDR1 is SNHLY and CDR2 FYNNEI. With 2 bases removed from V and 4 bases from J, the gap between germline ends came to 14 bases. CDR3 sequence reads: CASSERSGGPETQYF. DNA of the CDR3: TGTGCCAGCAGTGAACGTTCAGGAGGTCCAGAGACCCAGTACTTC.

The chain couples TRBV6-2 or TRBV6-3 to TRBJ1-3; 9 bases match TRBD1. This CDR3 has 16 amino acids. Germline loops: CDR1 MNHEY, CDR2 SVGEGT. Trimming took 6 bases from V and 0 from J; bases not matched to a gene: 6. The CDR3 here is CASSGGQGSSGNTIYF. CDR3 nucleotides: TGTGCCAGCAGCGGCGGACAGGGGAGCTCTGGAAACACCATATATTTT.

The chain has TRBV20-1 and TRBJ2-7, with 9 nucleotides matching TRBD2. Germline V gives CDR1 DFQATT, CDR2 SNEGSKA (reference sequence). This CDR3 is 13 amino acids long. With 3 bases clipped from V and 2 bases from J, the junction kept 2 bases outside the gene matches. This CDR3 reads CSASLAGAYEQYF. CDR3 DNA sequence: TGCAGTGCTAGTTTAGCGGGGGCCTACGAGCAGTACTTC.

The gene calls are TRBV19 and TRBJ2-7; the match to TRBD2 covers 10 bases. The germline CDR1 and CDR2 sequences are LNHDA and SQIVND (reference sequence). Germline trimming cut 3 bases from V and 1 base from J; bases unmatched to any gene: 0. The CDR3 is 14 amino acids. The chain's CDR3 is CASSISGRSYEQYF. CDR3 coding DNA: TGTGCCAGTAGTATTAGCGGGAGGTCCTACGAGCAGTACTTC.

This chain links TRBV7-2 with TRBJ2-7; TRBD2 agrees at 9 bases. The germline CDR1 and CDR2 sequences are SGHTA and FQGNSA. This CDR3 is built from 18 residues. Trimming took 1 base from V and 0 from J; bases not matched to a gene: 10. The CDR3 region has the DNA TGTGCCAGCAGCTTAGGTGGGACTAGCCTTATAAGCTCCTACGAGCAGTACTTC. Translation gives CASSLGGTSLISSYEQYF.

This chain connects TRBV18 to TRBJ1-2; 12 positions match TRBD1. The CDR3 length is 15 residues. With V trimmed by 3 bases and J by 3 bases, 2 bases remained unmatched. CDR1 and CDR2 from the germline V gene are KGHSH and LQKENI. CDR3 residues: CASSPGQGADYGYTF. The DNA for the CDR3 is TGTGCCAGCTCACCGGGACAGGGGGCGGACTATGGCTACACCTTC.

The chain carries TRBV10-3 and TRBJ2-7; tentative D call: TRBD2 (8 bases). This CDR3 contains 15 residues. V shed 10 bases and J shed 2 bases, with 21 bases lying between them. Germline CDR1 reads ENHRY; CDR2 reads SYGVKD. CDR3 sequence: CATEDGSGTAYEQYF. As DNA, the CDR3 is TGTGCCACCGAAGATGGTAGCGGGACAGCCTACGAGCAGTACTTC.

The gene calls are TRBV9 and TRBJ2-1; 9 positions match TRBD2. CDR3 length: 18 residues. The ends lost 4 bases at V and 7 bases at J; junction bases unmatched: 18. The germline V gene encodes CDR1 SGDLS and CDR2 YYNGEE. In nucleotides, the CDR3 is TGTGCCAGCAGCCCCAGGAGAATTAGCGGGGGATTCGTAAATGAGCAGTTCTTC. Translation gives CASSPRRISGGFVNEQFF.

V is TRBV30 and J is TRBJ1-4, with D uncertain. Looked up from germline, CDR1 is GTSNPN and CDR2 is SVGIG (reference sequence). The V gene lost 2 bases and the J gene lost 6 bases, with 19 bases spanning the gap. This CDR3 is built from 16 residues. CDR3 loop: CAWSLPRPYSHEKLFF. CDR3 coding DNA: TGTGCCTGGAGTCTTCCTCGGCCCTACAGCCATGAAAAACTGTTTTTT.

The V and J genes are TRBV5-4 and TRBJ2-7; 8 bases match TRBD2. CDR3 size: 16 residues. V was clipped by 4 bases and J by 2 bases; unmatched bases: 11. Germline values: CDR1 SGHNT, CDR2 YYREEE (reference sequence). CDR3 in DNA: TGTGCCAGCAGCCCTTCCGGGACTAGTTTCCCCTACGAGCAGTACTTC. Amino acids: CASSPSGTSFPYEQYF.

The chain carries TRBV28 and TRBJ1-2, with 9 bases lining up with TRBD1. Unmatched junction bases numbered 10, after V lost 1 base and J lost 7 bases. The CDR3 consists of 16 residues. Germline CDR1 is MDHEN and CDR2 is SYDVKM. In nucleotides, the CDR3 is TGTGCCAGCAGTTTATATAGCCGGGACAGGGCTATTGGCTACACCTTC. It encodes CASSLYSRDRAIGYTF.